The 23 T cell receptor beta chains below were found in one sample sequenced in a study of PD-L1 blockade in urothelial cancer. Assay used: immunoSEQ multiplex PCR; TCRdb lists only in-frame clones, some missing. The repertoire holds 38,000 or so clones, with around four fifths as singletons. The time point is: peripheral blood 6 weeks after treatment start. The sample was PBMCs, taken around atezolizumab (anti-PD-L1) treatment. The receptor set was obtained from a middle-aged man with urothelial cancer.

This chain uses TRBV19 with TRBJ2-1, with 8 bases matching TRBD2. The length of the CDR3 is 16 residues. Per the germline V gene, CDR1 is LNHDA and CDR2 is SQIVND (reference sequence). Unmatched junction bases numbered 11, after V lost 3 bases and J lost 7 bases. The CDR3 protein is CASSIAGRAGLNEQFF. In nucleotides, the CDR3 is TGTGCCAGTAGTATCGCCGGGAGGGCCGGGTTGAATGAGCAGTTCTTC.

This chain joins TRBV28 and TRBJ1-5, with 7 bases aligning to TRBD1. Looked up from germline, CDR1 is MDHEN and CDR2 is SYDVKM. Trimming took 3 bases from V and 0 from J; bases not matched to a gene: 11. This CDR3 is built from 18 residues. The CDR3 DNA sequence: TGTGCCAGCAGTTTGGTTGGGACAGAGTCTTATAGCAATCAGCCCCAGCATTTT. It encodes CASSLVGTESYSNQPQHF.

The V gene is TRBV5-1, the J gene TRBJ2-2; tentatively, D is TRBD1 (6 bases). This CDR3 comprises 15 residues. Deletions cut 4 bases from V and 0 bases from J, with 10 bases between. Per the germline V gene, CDR1 is SGHRS and CDR2 is YFSETQ. The CDR3, as DNA: TGCGCCAGCAGCCGGACAGCTACGAACACCGGGGAGCTGTTTTTT. Residues: CASSRTATNTGELFF.

The chain carries TRBV11-2 and TRBJ2-7; the D gene is possibly TRBD2 (7 bases). Germline CDR1 and CDR2: SGHAT and FQNNGV. The CDR3 covers 16 residues. V shed 5 bases and J shed 0 bases, with 17 bases lying between them. CDR3 in amino acids: CASSDPTGGGSYEQYF. DNA of the CDR3: TGTGCCAGCAGCGACCCGACAGGCGGGGGCTCCTACGAGCAGTACTTC. Together with reference TRBV11-2 and TRBJ2-7, the CDR3 gives the full variable domain: EAGVAQSPRYKIIEKRQSVAFWCNPISGHATLYWYQQILGQGPKLLIQFQNNGVVDDSQLPKDRFSAERLKGVDSTLKIQPAKLEDSAVYLCASSDPTGGGSYEQYFGPGTRLTVT.

The chain recombines TRBV19 with TRBJ1-5; 10 nucleotides align to TRBD1. J lost 4 bases, V lost 3 bases, and 3 bases had no gene match. The CDR3 spans 15 residues. Looked up from germline, CDR1 is LNHDA and CDR2 is SQIVND (reference sequence). CDR3 region: CASSIRQGANQPQHF. CDR3 nucleotide sequence: TGTGCCAGTAGTATTCGACAGGGGGCGAATCAGCCCCAGCATTTT.

The chain uses TRBV4-1 and TRBJ1-2; TRBD1 agrees at 9 bases. The CDR3 totals 15 residues. CDR1 MGHRA and CDR2 YSYEKL come from the germline V gene. V was clipped by 1 base and J by 8 bases; unmatched bases: 8. CDR3 in DNA: TGCGCCAGCAGCCAAGTTACGACAGGGGGTAGCGGCTACACCTTC. It specifies CASSQVTTGGSGYTF.

This chain joins TRBV7-9 and TRBJ1-3, with D uncertain. The CDR3 runs 11 residues. Per the germline V gene, CDR1 is SEHNR and CDR2 is FQNEAQ (reference sequence). V lost 5 bases, J lost 7 bases, and 6 bases lay in between. For the CDR3, the DNA is TGTGCCAGCAGCCCGGGGAACACCATATATTTT. It specifies CASSPGNTIYF.

The rearrangement uses TRBV27 and TRBJ2-7; the match to TRBD1 covers 7 bases. The CDR3 sequence is 12 residues long. V shed 6 bases, J shed 2 bases, and the junction held 1 base outside the gene matches. CDR1 MNHEY and CDR2 SMNVEV come from the germline V gene (reference sequence). Here the CDR3 DNA reads TGTGCCAGCAGCGACAGGGCCTACGAGCAGTACTTC. Its translation: CASSDRAYEQYF.

This clone was found a few times. The chain links TRBV2 to TRBJ2-2; TRBD2 is a possible D gene (5 bases). With 6 bases removed from V and 5 bases from J, the gap between germline ends came to 10 bases. Germline-derived CDR1 and CDR2 are SNHLY and FYNNEI. There are 13 residues in the CDR3. CDR3 DNA: TGTGCCAGCAGAAGAGGGAGTACCGGGGAGCTGTTTTTT. Protein: CASRRGSTGELFF.

This chain joins TRBV5-4 and TRBJ2-6, with D tentatively TRBD2 (6 bases). The CDR3 has 15 amino acids. CDR1 SGHNT and CDR2 YYREEE come from the germline V gene (reference sequence). V lost 5 bases and J lost 0, with 9 bases in between. CDR3 amino acids: CASRPGDSGANVLTF. In nucleotides, the CDR3 is TGTGCCAGCAGACCGGGGGACTCTGGGGCCAACGTCCTGACTTTC.

V is TRBV27 and J is TRBJ1-2; 7 bases are shared with TRBD1. The CDR3 covers 16 residues. From germline, CDR1 is MNHEY and CDR2 SMNVEV (reference sequence). V was clipped by 5 bases and J by 4 bases; unmatched bases: 13. This chain's CDR3 is CASSPNAGTAIYGYTF. In DNA form, the CDR3 reads TGTGCCAGCAGTCCCAATGCCGGGACAGCAATCTATGGCTACACCTTC.

A single count supports this clone. The rearrangement joins TRBV19 to TRBJ2-1; 12 bases align to TRBD2. Looked up from germline, CDR1 is LNHDA and CDR2 is SQIVND (reference sequence). Trimming removed 8 bases from V and 6 bases from J; junction bases left unmatched: 5. This CDR3 spans 14 amino acids. This CDR3 is CASRLAGEGNEQFF. The CDR3 DNA reads TGTGCCAGTCGACTAGCGGGAGAGGGCAATGAGCAGTTCTTC.

This clone is a singleton in its sample. The V and J genes are TRBV18 and TRBJ1-1; weak D call: TRBD1 (5 bases). Trimming took off 1 base at V and 1 base at J, with 10 bases between the two ends. CDR1 KGHSH and CDR2 LQKENI come from the germline V gene. This CDR3 has 15 amino acids. CDR3 nucleotides: TGTGCCAGCTCACCACAGGGGCCGGGGAACACTGAAGCTTTCTTT. The encoded protein is CASSPQGPGNTEAFF. Variable domain in full (rest from reference TRBV18 and TRBJ1-1): NAGVMQNPRHLVRRRGQEARLRCSPMKGHSHVYWYRQLPEEGLKFMVYLQKENIIDESGMPKERFSAEFPKEGPSILRIQQVVRGDSAAYFCASSPQGPGNTEAFFGQGTRLTVV.

This clone was counted once. The chain uses TRBV21-1 and TRBJ1-5. TRBV21-1 is deemed a pseudogene. The CDR3 contains 16 residues. CDR3 DNA sequence: TGTGCCAGCAGCTCCCGACCCGACTGGGGCAATCAGCCCCAGCATTTT. It is translated as CASSSRPDWGNQPQHF.

This sequence joins TRBV19 and TRBJ1-5, with 7 bases fitting TRBD1. Germline-derived CDR1 and CDR2 are LNHDA and SQIVND (reference sequence). The V and J ends lost 5 bases and 1 base, in that order; junction bases with no gene match: 8. This CDR3 spans 16 amino acids. CDR3 in DNA: TGTGCCAGTAGTGTCAACAACAGGGGAAGCAATCAGCCCCAGCATTTT. Its protein product is CASSVNNRGSNQPQHF.

This chain links TRBV14 with TRBJ1-1; no definite D call. V was cut by 0 bases and J by 1 base, with 3 bases left in between. Looked up from germline, CDR1 is SGHDN and CDR2 is FVKESK. The CDR3 runs to 13 residues. The CDR3 loop reads CASSQDWNTEAFF. The CDR3 DNA reads TGTGCCAGCAGCCAAGACTGGAACACTGAAGCTTTCTTT. The variable domain in full, with the rest retrieved from reference TRBV14 and TRBJ1-1, is EAGVTQFPSHSVIEKGQTVTLRCDPISGHDNLYWYRRVMGKEIKFLLHFVKESKQDESGMPNNRFLAERTGGTYSTLKVQPAELEDSGVYFCASSQDWNTEAFFGQGTRLTVV.

This chain joins TRBV19 and TRBJ1-5, with a tentative D call TRBD1 (5 bases). The germline V gene has CDR1 LNHDA and CDR2 SQIVND (reference sequence). The CDR3 length is 13 residues. Trimming took off 10 bases at V and 7 bases at J, with 17 bases between the two ends. The CDR3 protein is CATRETEAQPQHF. Written as DNA, the CDR3 is TGTGCCACGCGAGAGACAGAGGCCCAGCCCCAGCATTTT.

The chain carries TRBV11-2 and TRBJ2-1; 7 bases align to TRBD2. CDR3 size: 14 residues. CDR1 is SGHAT and CDR2 is FQNNGV in the germline V gene. The trim removed 5 bases at V and 8 bases at J, leaving 9 bases unmatched. The CDR3 reads CASSGRTSLYEQFF. CDR3 DNA: TGTGCCAGCAGCGGGCGGACTAGTCTCTATGAGCAGTTCTTC.

This clone was seen once. The genes are TRBV5-4 and TRBJ2-7; 10 nucleotides agree with TRBD2. The CDR3 runs to 14 residues. Germline CDR1 SGHNT, CDR2 YYREEE (reference sequence). After removal of 2 bases from V and 4 bases from J, the junction contained 3 bases not matched to a gene. CDR3 nucleotide sequence: TGTGCCAGCAGCTTTGGACTAGCGGCTTACGAGCAGTACTTC. This encodes CASSFGLAAYEQYF.

The J gene is TRBJ2-1, the V gene TRBV7-3, with TRBD1 identical over 7 bases. Germline trimming cut 3 bases from V and 6 bases from J; bases unmatched to any gene: 8. This CDR3 is built from 15 residues. CDR1 SGHTA and CDR2 FQGTGA come from the germline V gene. CDR3 protein: CASSFYGTGANEQFF. In DNA form, the CDR3 reads TGTGCCAGCAGCTTTTATGGAACAGGGGCCAATGAGCAGTTCTTC.

This clone has a single count. Compared with germline, one end of the junction differs, possibly owing to a read error. V is TRBV25-1 and J is TRBJ1-2; 9 bases align to TRBD1. The CDR3 has 15 amino acids. CDR1 and CDR2 from the germline V gene are MGHDK and SYGVNS. CDR3 loop: CASSGYRGPKYGYTF. The CDR3 nucleotides are TGTGCCAGCAGTGGTTACAGGGGGCCTAAGTATGGCTACACCTTC.

The rearrangement uses TRBV19 and TRBJ2-1; 9 bases agree with TRBD2. The germline V gene encodes CDR1 LNHDA and CDR2 SQIVND (reference sequence). The CDR3 sequence is 15 residues long. The V segment lost 7 bases and the J segment 4 bases; nucleotides outside the gene matches: 8. CDR3 loop: CASTPSGADYNEQFF. DNA of the CDR3: TGTGCCAGTACGCCTAGCGGGGCGGATTACAATGAGCAGTTCTTC. The whole variable domain, remainder taken from reference TRBV19 and TRBJ2-1, is DGGITQSPKYLFRKEGQNVTLSCEQNLNHDAMYWYRQDPGQGLRLIYYSQIVNDFQKGDIAEGYSVSREKKESFPLTVTSAQKNPTAFYLCASTPSGADYNEQFFGPGTRLTVL.

The chain combines TRBV10-3 with TRBJ2-7; perhaps TRBD2 as D (5 bases). The CDR3 is 15 residues long. Trimming cost V 2 bases and J 4 bases, with 15 bases left between them. Looked up from germline, CDR1 is ENHRY and CDR2 is SYGVKD. CDR3 nucleotides: TGTGCCATCAGTGAGGCGGGTCGGACCGCTTACGAGCAGTACTTC. It codes for CAISEAGRTAYEQYF.